A single sample gave rise to the 8 T cell receptor beta chains below, sequenced in a study of shared clonotypes between healthy human individuals (dated by TCRdb to about 2020). Preparation of the library involved the immunoSEQ multiplex PCR assay. The clones in this table, taken by TCRdb from immuneACCESS, are in-frame only. Not every clone is retained; where verified, under half of the shortfall comes from an unresolved V gene, and the cause of the rest is unknown. Here the sample has some 1.5 million clones; 95% to 99% occur a single time. The ten top clones hold 0.4% to 0.55% of the sample. The sequencing sample was made of naive CD4+ T cells sorted from blood. This specimen's cell subset or site label, per the study, means: CD45RA+ positively selected. Receptors were obtained from a man aged 30 to 39 in good health.

The chain is built from TRBV14 and TRBJ1-2; D remains ambiguous. Trimming took 0 bases from V and 2 from J, leaving 19 bases between them. Germline V lookup: CDR1 SGHDN, CDR2 FVKESK. The CDR3 consists of 18 residues. CDR3 protein: CASSQDRAIYNRNYGYTF. The CDR3 DNA sequence: TGTGCCAGCAGCCAAGATCGGGCCATATATAACAGAAACTATGGCTACACCTTC.

J is TRBJ2-3 and V is TRBV29-1; 10 nucleotides match TRBD2. J was trimmed by 4 bases and V by 7 bases; bases with no gene match: 11. Germline assignment: CDR1 SQVTM and CDR2 ANQGSEA. This CDR3 region has 15 residues. The CDR3 loop is CSGTLLAGVPDTQYF. In nucleotides, the CDR3 is TGCAGCGGGACGTTGCTAGCGGGAGTCCCAGATACGCAGTATTTT.

This chain links TRBV29-1 with TRBJ2-1, with D maybe TRBD1 (5 bases). The V end lost 0 bases, the J end lost 0 bases, and 12 bases lay between the germline ends. CDR3 length: 16 amino acids. Germline V gene data show CDR1 as SQVTM and CDR2 as ANQGSEA. The CDR3 protein is CSVEDLGRSSYNEQFF. The CDR3 nucleotides read TGCAGCGTTGAAGATCTGGGGCGGAGCTCCTACAATGAGCAGTTCTTC.

The chain is built from TRBV5-1 and TRBJ2-7, with 8 bases matching TRBD2. CDR1 and CDR2 from the germline V gene are SGHRS and YFSETQ. The CDR3 runs 17 residues. V lost 4 bases to trimming and J lost 2 bases; unmatched junction nucleotides: 14. DNA of the CDR3: TGCGCCAGCAGCATGGAGTGGACTAGCCGAAATCCCTACGAGCAGTACTTC. This gives the protein CASSMEWTSRNPYEQYF.

Worth noting for this clone: The same CDR3 is also encoded by other DNA sequences in this sample. V usage is TRBV6-4 and J usage is TRBJ2-3, with 12 bases aligning to TRBD2. The ends lost 6 bases at V and 5 bases at J; junction bases unmatched: 6. Germline V gene sequence: CDR1 MRHNA, CDR2 SNTAGT. The CDR3 consists of 15 residues. The CDR3 protein is CASSVLAGGGDTQYF. CDR3 nucleotides: TGTGCCAGCAGCGTGCTAGCGGGAGGGGGAGATACGCAGTATTTT.

The V call is TRBV9, the J call TRBJ1-1; D possibly corresponds to TRBD1 (5 bases). Germline-derived CDR1 and CDR2 are SGDLS and YYNGEE. Trimming pared 0 bases from V and 0 bases from J, leaving 21 bases between. The CDR3 sequence is 19 residues long. CDR3 in DNA: TGTGCCAGCAGCGTAGATCCATTGATGACAGAGATAATGAACACTGAAGCTTTCTTT. This translates into CASSVDPLMTEIMNTEAFF.

This chain links TRBV19 with TRBJ1-5, with 7 nucleotides matching TRBD1. J gave up 7 bases and V 8 bases, and 11 bases lay outside the gene matches. The germline gives CDR1 LNHDA, CDR2 SQIVND (reference sequence). This CDR3 region has 14 residues. DNA for the CDR3: TGTGCCAGTGCTAGTCGACAGGGTTGGCAGCCCCAGCATTTT. Amino acids: CASASRQGWQPQHF.

This chain uses TRBV5-1 with TRBJ2-5; no clear D gene. The germline CDR1 and CDR2 sequences are SGHRS and YFSETQ. The CDR3 loop spans 14 amino acids. Trimming removed 4 bases from V and 2 bases from J, with 12 bases in between. CDR3 coding DNA: TGCGCCAGCAGCGCGGTCGGCGGTCAAGAGACCCAGTACTTC. Its protein product is CASSAVGGQETQYF.